These 6 T cell receptor beta chains were sequenced from one sample in a study of identical twins (dated by TCRdb to the mid-2010s). Library preparation was by 5' RACE. This sample was sequenced with an Illumina HiSeq 2000. Clones were called with MiXCR by TCRdb after fastp trimmed the public reads at Q25, and only in-frame beta chains were retained. CDR3 protein sequences are deduplicated, and each keeps its most common genes and DNA. The sample records approximately 210,000 distinct CDR3 sequences, over 5% of which are singletons. Of the sample, 13% to 15% is held by the ten largest clones. The same specimen was also included in a second study, on T cells expressing NK-cell markers.

The sequencing sample was made of CD8+ T cells sorted from blood. The receptors were sampled from a woman aged 18-35 years in good health.

This clonotype has just a few counts. The rearrangement links TRBV7-6 to TRBJ2-5, with 8 bases identical to TRBD2. The germline V gene has CDR1 SGHVS and CDR2 FNYEAQ. The CDR3 extends over 17 amino acids. Trimming at V came to 3 bases and at J to 1 base, leaving 10 bases not matched to a gene. CDR3 nucleotide sequence: TGTGCCAGCAGCTTTGCTCGGCTAGCGGGCCTCCAAGAGACCCAGTACTTC. Residues: CASSFARLAGLQETQYF.

The CDR3 loop is CASSKSPGGTEAFF. The CDR3 coding sequence is TGCGCCAGCAGCAAGAGCCCAGGGGGCACTGAAGCTTTCTTT. This chain uses TRBV5-1 with TRBJ1-1; 7 bases line up with TRBD1. CDR3 length: 14 residues. Germline V gene data show CDR1 as SGHRS and CDR2 as YFSETQ. Trimming removed 4 bases from V and 4 bases from J; junction bases left unmatched: 7.

This clonotype was observed many times. This sequence joins TRBV12-3 or TRBV12-4 and TRBJ1-1; D not certain. The CDR3 totals 12 residues. V shed 7 bases and J shed 6 bases, with 12 bases lying between them. CDR3 region: CASTKTGPEAFF. The CDR3 DNA follows: TGTGCCAGCACTAAGACCGGGCCTGAAGCTTTCTTT.

The rearrangement uses TRBV5-1 and TRBJ2-7; 11 bases map to TRBD1. Germline CDR1 reads SGHRS; CDR2 reads YFSETQ. CDR3 length: 15 residues. J gave up 5 bases and V 4 bases, and 8 bases lay outside the gene matches. The CDR3 sequence: CASSQDRGQGDEQYF. The DNA of the CDR3 is TGCGCCAGCAGCCAAGACCGGGGACAGGGGGACGAGCAGTACTTC.

This clonotype was detected a few times. The chain is built from TRBV6-5 and TRBJ2-7; no clear D gene. Germline V gene lookup returns CDR1 MNHEY and CDR2 SVGAGI. V was clipped by 0 bases and J by 6 bases, with 18 bases between them. This CDR3 is 16 amino acids long. The CDR3, as DNA: TGTGCCAGCAGTTACTCGGTTGGGGATGGAAATCCCGAGCAGTACTTC. Protein product: CASSYSVGDGNPEQYF.

This clonotype was picked up a small number of times. The chain couples TRBV7-9 to TRBJ2-6; the D gene is possibly TRBD2 (7 bases). Germline V gene data show CDR1 as SEHNR and CDR2 as FQNEAQ (reference sequence). Trimming took 7 bases from V and 4 from J, leaving 20 bases between them. The CDR3 contains 17 residues. In DNA, the CDR3 is TGTGCCAGCACTGGGTTGGGGGGGGCTTACGGGGCCAACGTCCTGACTTTC. Translated: CASTGLGGAYGANVLTF.